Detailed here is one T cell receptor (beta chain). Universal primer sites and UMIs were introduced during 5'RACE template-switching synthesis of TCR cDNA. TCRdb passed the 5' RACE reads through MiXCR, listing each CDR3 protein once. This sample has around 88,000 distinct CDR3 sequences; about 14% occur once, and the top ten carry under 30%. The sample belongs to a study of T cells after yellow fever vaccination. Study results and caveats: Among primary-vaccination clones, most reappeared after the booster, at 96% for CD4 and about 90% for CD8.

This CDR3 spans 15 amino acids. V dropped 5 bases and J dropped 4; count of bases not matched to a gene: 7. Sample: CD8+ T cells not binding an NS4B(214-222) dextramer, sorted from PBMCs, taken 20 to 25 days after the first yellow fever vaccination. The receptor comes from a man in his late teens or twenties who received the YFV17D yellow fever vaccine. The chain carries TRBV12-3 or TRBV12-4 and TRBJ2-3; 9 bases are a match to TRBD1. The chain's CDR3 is CASSTDRGTADTQYF. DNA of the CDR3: TGTGCCAGCAGTACCGACAGGGGGACGGCAGATACGCAGTATTTT.